Included here is one T cell receptor beta chain sequence, with context. The data belong to a study of T cells in tumors and immune-related adverse events. The method was immunoSEQ multiplex PCR; TCRdb's version includes in-frame clones alone and lacks a portion of them. The sample contains 20,000 to 25,000 clones, 80% to 95% of which appear only once. The CDR3 covers 13 residues. The germline V and J ends were trimmed by 2 bases and 8 bases, with 10 bases remaining between them. The germline V gene encodes CDR1 MNHEY and CDR2 SMNVEV (reference sequence). The sequence was obtained from a female donor with metastatic renal cell carcinoma. J is TRBJ1-5 and V is TRBV27, with unresolved D. This sample comprised lymph node tissue, obtained from a patient treated with anti-PD-1 therapy. The CDR3 sequence is CASSLGPVEPQHF. The CDR3 DNA reads TGTGCCAGCAGTTTAGGGCCCGTGGAGCCCCAGCATTTT.